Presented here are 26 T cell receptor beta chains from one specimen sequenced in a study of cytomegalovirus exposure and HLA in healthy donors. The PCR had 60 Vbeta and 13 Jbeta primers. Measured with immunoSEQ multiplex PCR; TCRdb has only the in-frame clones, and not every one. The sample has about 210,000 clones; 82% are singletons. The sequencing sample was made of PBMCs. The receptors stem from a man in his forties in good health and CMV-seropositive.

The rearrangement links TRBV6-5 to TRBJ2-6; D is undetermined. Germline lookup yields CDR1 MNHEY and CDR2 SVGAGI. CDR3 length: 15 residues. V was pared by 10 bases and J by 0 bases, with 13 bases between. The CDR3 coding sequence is TGTGCCACCGAGGCCGGGTCCTCTGGGGCCAACGTCCTGACTTTC. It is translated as CATEAGSSGANVLTF.

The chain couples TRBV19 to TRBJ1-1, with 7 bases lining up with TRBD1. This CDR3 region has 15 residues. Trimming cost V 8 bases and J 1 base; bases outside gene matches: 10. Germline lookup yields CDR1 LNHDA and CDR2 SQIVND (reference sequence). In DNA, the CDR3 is TGTGCCAGTGGAACGGCGACAGGGAGGAACACTGAAGCTTTCTTT. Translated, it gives CASGTATGRNTEAFF. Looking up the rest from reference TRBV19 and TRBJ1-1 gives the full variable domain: DGGITQSPKYLFRKEGQNVTLSCEQNLNHDAMYWYRQDPGQGLRLIYYSQIVNDFQKGDIAEGYSVSREKKESFPLTVTSAQKNPTAFYLCASGTATGRNTEAFFGQGTRLTVV.

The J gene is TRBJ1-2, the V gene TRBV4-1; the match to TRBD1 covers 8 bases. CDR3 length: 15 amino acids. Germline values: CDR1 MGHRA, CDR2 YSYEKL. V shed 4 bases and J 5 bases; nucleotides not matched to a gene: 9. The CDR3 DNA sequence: TGCGCCAGCAGCCCCCTCCGGGACAGGACATATGGCTACACCTTC. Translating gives CASSPLRDRTYGYTF.

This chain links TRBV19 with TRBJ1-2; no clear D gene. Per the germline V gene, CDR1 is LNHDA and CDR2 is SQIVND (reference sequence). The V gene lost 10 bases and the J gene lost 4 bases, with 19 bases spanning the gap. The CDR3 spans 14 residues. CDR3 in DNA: TGTGCCACCTCGGCAGCTCCCAGAGGCTATGGCTACACCTTC. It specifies CATSAAPRGYGYTF.

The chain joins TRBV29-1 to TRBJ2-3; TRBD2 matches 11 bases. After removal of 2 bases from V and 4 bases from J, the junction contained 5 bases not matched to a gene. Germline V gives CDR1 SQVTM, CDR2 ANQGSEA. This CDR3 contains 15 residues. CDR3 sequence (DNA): TGCAGCGTTGAATTGGGTAGCGGGAGGGCAGATACGCAGTATTTT. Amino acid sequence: CSVELGSGRADTQYF.

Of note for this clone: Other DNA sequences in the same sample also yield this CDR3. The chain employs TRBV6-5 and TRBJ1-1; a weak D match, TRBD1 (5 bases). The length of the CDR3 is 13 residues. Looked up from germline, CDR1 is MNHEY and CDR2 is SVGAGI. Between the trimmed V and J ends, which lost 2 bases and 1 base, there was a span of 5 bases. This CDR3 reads CASSYRGNTEAFF. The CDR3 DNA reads TGTGCCAGCAGTTACAGGGGGAACACTGAAGCTTTCTTT.

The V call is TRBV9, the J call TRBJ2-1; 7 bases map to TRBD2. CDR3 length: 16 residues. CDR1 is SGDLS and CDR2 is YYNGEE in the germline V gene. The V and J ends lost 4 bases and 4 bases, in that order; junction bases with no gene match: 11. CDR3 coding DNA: TGTGCCAGCAGCCCCCCCCTCCGGGAGGATTACAATGAGCAGTTCTTC. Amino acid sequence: CASSPPLREDYNEQFF.

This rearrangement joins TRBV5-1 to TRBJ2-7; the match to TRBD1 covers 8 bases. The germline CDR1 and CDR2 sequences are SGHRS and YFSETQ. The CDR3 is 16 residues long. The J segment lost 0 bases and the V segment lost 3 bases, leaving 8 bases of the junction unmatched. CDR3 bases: TGCGCCAGCAGCTCCGAACCCGGGACAGGCTCCTACGAGCAGTACGTC. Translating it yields CASSSEPGTGSYEQYV.

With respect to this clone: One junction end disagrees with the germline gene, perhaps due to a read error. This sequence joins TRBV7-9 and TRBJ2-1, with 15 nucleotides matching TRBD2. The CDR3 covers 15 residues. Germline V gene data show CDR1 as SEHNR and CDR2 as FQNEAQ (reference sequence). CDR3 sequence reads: CSSSAGLAGGDEQFF. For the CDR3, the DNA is TGTTCCAGCAGCGCCGGACTAGCGGGAGGGGATGAGCAGTTCTTC.

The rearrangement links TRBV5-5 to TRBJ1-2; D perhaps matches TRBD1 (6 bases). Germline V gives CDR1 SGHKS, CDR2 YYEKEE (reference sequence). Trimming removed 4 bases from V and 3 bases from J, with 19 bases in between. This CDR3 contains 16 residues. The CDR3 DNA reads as TGTGCCAGCAGCCAGGCCGGGACAAACACGGACTATGGCTACACCTTC. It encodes CASSQAGTNTDYGYTF.

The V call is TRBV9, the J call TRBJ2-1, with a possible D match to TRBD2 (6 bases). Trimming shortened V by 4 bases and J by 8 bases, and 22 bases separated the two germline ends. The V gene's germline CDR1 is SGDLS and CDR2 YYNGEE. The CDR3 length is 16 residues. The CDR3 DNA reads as TGTGCCAGCAGCACACGGGACTTTCCACCTAGGGATGAGCAGTTCTTC. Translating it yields CASSTRDFPPRDEQFF.

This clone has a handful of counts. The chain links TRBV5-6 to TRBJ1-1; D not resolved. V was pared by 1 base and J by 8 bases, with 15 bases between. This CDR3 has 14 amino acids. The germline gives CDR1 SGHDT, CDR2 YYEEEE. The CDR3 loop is CASSLFGVQLEAFF. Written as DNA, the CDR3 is TGTGCCAGCAGCTTGTTTGGAGTACAACTGGAAGCTTTCTTT.

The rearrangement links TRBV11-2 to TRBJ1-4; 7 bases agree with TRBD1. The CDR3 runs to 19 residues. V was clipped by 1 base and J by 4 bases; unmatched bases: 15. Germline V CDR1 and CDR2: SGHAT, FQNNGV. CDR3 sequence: CASSLGGGRQGGDNEKLFF. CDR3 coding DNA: TGTGCCAGCAGCTTAGGAGGGGGAAGACAGGGTGGTGATAATGAAAAACTGTTTTTT.

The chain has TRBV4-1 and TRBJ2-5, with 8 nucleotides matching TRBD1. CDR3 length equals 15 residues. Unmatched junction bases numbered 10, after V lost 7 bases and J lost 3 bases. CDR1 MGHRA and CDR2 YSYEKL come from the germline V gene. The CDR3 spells CASKPGTGQKETQYF. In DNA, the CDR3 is TGCGCCAGCAAACCCGGGACAGGCCAAAAAGAGACCCAGTACTTC.

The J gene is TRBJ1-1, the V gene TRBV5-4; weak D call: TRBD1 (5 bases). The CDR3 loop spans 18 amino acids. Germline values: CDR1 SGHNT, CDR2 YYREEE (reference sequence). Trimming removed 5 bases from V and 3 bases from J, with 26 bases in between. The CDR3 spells CASSPNDSLGGGDTEAFF. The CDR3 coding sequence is TGTGCCAGCAGTCCCAATGATTCCTTGGGGGGAGGTGACACTGAAGCTTTCTTT.

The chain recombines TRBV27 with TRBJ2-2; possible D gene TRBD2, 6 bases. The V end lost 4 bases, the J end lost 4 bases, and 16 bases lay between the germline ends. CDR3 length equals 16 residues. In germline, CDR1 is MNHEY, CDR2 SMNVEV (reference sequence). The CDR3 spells CASSSRTGLATGELFF. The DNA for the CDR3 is TGTGCCAGCAGTTCTAGGACGGGACTTGCCACCGGGGAGCTGTTTTTT.

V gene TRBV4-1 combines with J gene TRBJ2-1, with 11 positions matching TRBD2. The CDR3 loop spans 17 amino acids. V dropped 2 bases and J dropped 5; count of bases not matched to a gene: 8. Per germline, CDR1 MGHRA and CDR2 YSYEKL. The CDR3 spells CASSQTSSGRFNNEQFF. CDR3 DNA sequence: TGCGCCAGCAGCCAAACCTCTAGCGGGAGGTTTAACAATGAGCAGTTCTTC.

CDR3 amino acids: CASSLVFSSDEQFF. The CDR3, as DNA: TGTGCCAGCAGCTTAGTTTTTAGCAGCGATGAGCAGTTCTTC. This chain joins TRBV7-6 and TRBJ2-1; no firm D call. CDR3 length: 14 residues. Looked up from germline, CDR1 is SGHVS and CDR2 is FNYEAQ. Trimming removed 1 base at V and 8 bases at J, with 12 bases between.

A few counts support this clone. CDR3 bases: TGTGCCAGCTCAAAGCGAACCGGGGAGCTGTTTTTT. Encoded protein: CASSKRTGELFF. This chain uses TRBV6-6 with TRBJ2-2; D unclear. Germline values: CDR1 MNHNY, CDR2 SVGAGI (reference sequence). This CDR3 has 12 amino acids. The V gene lost 8 bases and the J gene lost 5 bases, with 9 bases spanning the gap.

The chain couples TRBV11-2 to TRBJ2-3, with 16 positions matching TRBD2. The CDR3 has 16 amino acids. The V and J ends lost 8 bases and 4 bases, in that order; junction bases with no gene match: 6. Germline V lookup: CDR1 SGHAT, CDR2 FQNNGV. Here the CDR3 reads CASAMGLAGGADTQYF. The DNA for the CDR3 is TGTGCCAGCGCAATGGGACTAGCGGGAGGGGCAGATACGCAGTATTTT. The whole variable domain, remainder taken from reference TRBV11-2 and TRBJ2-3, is EAGVAQSPRYKIIEKRQSVAFWCNPISGHATLYWYQQILGQGPKLLIQFQNNGVVDDSQLPKDRFSAERLKGVDSTLKIQPAKLEDSAVYLCASAMGLAGGADTQYFGPGTRLTVL.

CDR3 region: CASSHPRTSQRTGELFF. In nucleotides, the CDR3 is TGTGCCAGCAGCCACCCCCGCACCTCCCAGCGGACCGGGGAGCTGTTTTTT. The chain is built from TRBV14 and TRBJ2-2; weak D call: TRBD2 (5 bases). V was trimmed by 3 bases and J by 5 bases, leaving 19 bases between them. This CDR3 has 17 amino acids. Germline assignment: CDR1 SGHDN and CDR2 FVKESK.

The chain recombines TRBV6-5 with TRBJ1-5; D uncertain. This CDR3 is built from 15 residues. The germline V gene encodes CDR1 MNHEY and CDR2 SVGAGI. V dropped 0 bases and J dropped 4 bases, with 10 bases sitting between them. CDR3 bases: TGTGCCAGCAGTTACTCTCTAATGCCTAATCAGCCCCAGCATTTT. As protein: CASSYSLMPNQPQHF.

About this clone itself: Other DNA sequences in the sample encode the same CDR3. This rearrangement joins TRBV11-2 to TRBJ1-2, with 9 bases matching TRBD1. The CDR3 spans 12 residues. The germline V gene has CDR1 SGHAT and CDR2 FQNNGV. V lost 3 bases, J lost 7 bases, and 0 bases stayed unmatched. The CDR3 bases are TGTGCCAGCAGCTTGGACAGGGGTGGCTACACCTTC. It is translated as CASSLDRGGYTF.

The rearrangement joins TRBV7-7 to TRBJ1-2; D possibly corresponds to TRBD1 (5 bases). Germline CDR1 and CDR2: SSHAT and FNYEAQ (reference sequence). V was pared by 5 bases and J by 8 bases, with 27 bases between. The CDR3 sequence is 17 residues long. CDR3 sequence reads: CASSLPDTEIATGGYTF. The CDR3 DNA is TGTGCCAGCAGCCTCCCGGACACTGAAATAGCAACAGGCGGCTACACCTTC.

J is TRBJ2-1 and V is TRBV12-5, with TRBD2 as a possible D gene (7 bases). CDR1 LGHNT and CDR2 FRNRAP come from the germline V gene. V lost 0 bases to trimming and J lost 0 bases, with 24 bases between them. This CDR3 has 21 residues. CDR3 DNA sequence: TGTGCTAGTGGTTTGGTACGGTTTGGGGGGCGGCGGGGGAGCTCCTACAATGAGCAGTTCTTC. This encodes CASGLVRFGGRRGSSYNEQFF.

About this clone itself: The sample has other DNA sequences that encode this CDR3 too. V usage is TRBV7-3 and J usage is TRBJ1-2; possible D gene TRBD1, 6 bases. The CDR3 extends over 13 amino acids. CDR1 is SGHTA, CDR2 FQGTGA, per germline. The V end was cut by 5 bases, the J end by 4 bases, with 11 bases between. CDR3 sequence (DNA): TGTGCCAGCAGCCAAGACAGGAGCTATGGCTACACCTTC. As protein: CASSQDRSYGYTF.